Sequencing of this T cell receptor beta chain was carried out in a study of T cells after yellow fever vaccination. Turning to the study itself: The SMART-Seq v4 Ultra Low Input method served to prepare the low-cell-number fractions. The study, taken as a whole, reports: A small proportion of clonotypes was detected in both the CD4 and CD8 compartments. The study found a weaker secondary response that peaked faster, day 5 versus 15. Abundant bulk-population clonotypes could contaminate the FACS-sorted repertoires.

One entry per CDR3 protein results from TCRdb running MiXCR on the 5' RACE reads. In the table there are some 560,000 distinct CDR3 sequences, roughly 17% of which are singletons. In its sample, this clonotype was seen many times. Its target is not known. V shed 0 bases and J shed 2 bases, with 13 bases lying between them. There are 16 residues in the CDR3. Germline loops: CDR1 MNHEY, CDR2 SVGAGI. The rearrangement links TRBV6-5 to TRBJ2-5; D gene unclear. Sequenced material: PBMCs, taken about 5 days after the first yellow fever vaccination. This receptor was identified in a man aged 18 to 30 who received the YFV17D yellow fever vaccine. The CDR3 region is CASSYSRFELQETQYF. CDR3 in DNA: TGTGCCAGCAGTTACTCGAGATTCGAATTACAAGAGACCCAGTACTTC.